This T cell receptor (beta chain) is drawn from a study of T cells after yellow fever vaccination. Study outcomes and limitations: Clonotypes shared by both compartments, CD4 and CD8, made up a small share. The bulk population could contribute abundant contaminating clonotypes to FACS-sorted repertoires. Weaker, the secondary response had a peak occurring faster, on day 5 versus 15.

TCRdb recomputed calls from the 5' RACE reads with MiXCR, one row per CDR3 protein. The repertoire holds about 500,000 distinct CDR3 sequences, with approximately 16% as singletons. Germline CDR1 reads SGHTA; CDR2 reads FQGNSA. The length of the CDR3 is 17 residues. The V end was cut by 5 bases, the J end by 2 bases, with 20 bases between. Concerning this clonotype: Antigen: not known.

The chain combines TRBV7-2 with TRBJ2-3, with D hard to call. The sample in question was PBMCs, obtained 5 to 6 days after the first yellow fever vaccination. This clonotype was obtained from a young man who received the YFV17D yellow fever vaccine. As DNA, the CDR3 is TGTGCCAGCAGCGCCCGGGCCGGCCAGCACCTCACAGATACGCAGTATTTT. Encoded protein: CASSARAGQHLTDTQYF.